Listed below are T cell receptor beta chains from one sample, sequenced in a study of CD8+ T cells in alopecia areata. Sequencing used immunoSEQ multiplex PCR; TCRdb keeps in-frame clones, though not all of them. The sample lists about 190,000 clones, under 70% occurring once. This sample comprised CD4+ T cells sorted from blood, obtained at week 4, from a patient treated with tofacitinib. Source of these receptors: a human donor with alopecia areata. Each CDR3 is given with its conserved first and last residue. D genes are given only for firm matches. Not every row has a clone size; where given, it reads once, few, many or a size class.

V,D,J,size,DNA,CDR3
TRBV20-1,-,TRBJ1-1,-,TGCAGTGCTAGGTGGAGCACTGAAGCTTTCTTT,CSARWSTEAFF
TRBV11-2,-,TRBJ1-1,few,TGTGCCAGCAGCTTACACCGGGAGAACACTGAAGCTTTCTTT,CASSLHRENTEAFF
TRBV7-2,TRBD1,TRBJ2-2,-,TGTGCCAGCAGCACGGGACAGAGTCGCACCGGGGAGCTGTTTTTT,CASSTGQSRTGELFF
TRBV1,-,TRBJ2-1,-,TGCACCAGCAGCCCTCCCCTTCTTTACAATGAGCAGTTCTTC,CTSSPPLLYNEQFF
TRBV7-2,-,TRBJ2-5,-,TGTGCCAGCAGCCGTGGGGAAGAGGAGACCCAGTACTTC,CASSRGEEETQYF
TRBV15,-,TRBJ2-1,-,TGTGCCACCAGCAGAGATTTGAGTACCTACGGGGTTGAGCAGTTCTTC,CATSRDLSTYGVEQFF
TRBV23-1,TRBD1,TRBJ2-3,-,TGCGCCAGCAGTCGGACCGGGACAGGGGGCGCAGATACGCAGTATTTT,CASSRTGTGGADTQYF
TRBV15,-,TRBJ1-6,-,TGTGCCACCGGAGACCGTGCAAATTCACCCCTCCACTTT,CATGDRANSPLHF
TRBV15,-,TRBJ2-7,-,TGTGCCACCAGCAGAGATCGGCTGGGGAGAGAGCAGTACTTC,CATSRDRLGREQYF
TRBV25-1,-,TRBJ1-6,few,TGTGCCAGCAGTGAAAGAGGAGGGGGATTTGGTTCACCCCTCCACTTT,CASSERGGGFGSPLHF
TRBV9,TRBD2,TRBJ2-2,-,TGTGCCAGCAGCGTAGCGGGGGGGCATAGCACCGGGGAGCTGTTTTTT,CASSVAGGHSTGELFF
TRBV29-1,TRBD2,TRBJ2-5,-,TGCAGCGTTGACATAGCGGGGTCGGGGGAGACCCAGTACTTC,CSVDIAGSGETQYF
TRBV29-1,-,TRBJ1-1,few,TGCAGCGGGACAGAGAACACTGAAGCTTTCTTT,CSGTENTEAFF
TRBV2,TRBD2,TRBJ2-3,-,TGTGCCAGCAGTGACGGTGCTAGCGGGGAAAGAGATACGCAGTATTTT,CASSDGASGERDTQYF
TRBV5-6,-,TRBJ2-3,-,TGTGCCAGCAGCTTGTCTGATACGCAGTATTTT,CASSLSDTQYF
TRBV27,-,TRBJ1-1,-,TGTGCCAGCAGTTTAGATGGCCCCTTGGGGGCTGAAGCTTTCTTT,CASSLDGPLGAEAFF
TRBV2,-,TRBJ1-1,few,TGTGCCAGCAGCTTGACAGAGAACACTGAAGCTTTCTTT,CASSLTENTEAFF
TRBV5-1,-,TRBJ2-2,few,TGCGCCAGCAGCCCCGGAGGGGTGAGCACCGGGGAGCTGTTTTTT,CASSPGGVSTGELFF
TRBV5-6,-,TRBJ2-1,-,TGTGCCAGCAGCAGGGACACGTTGTTTGAGCAGTTCTTC,CASSRDTLFEQFF
TRBV5-4,-,TRBJ2-5,-,TGTGCCAGCAGCTTTGGGTTAAGGGGAAACCAAGAGACCCAGTACTTC,CASSFGLRGNQETQYF
TRBV5-4,-,TRBJ2-7,once,TGTGCCAGCAGCTGGGGGCGAGGTAGCGAGCAGTACTTC,CASSWGRGSEQYF
TRBV4-1,TRBD1,TRBJ1-4,few,TGCGCCAGCAGCCTGGGACAGTCCCTTAATGAAAAACTGTTTTTT,CASSLGQSLNEKLFF
TRBV29-1,TRBD1,TRBJ1-2,-,TGCAGCGTGGACAGGGGAGGCTATGGCTACACCTTC,CSVDRGGYGYTF
TRBV7-2,-,TRBJ1-2,-,TGTGCCAGCAGCTCCCCCCCAGGGAGGGGAAGTGGCTACACCTTC,CASSSPPGRGSGYTF
TRBV27,-,TRBJ1-6,few,TGTGCCAGCAGTTTAAACGGGGCCCATTCACCCCTCCACTTT,CASSLNGAHSPLHF
TRBV6-5,-,TRBJ2-2,few,TGTGCCAGCAGTTACCCCGGGCAGGGTGTGCTGTTTTTT,CASSYPGQGVLFF
TRBV11-3,-,TRBJ2-5,-,TGTGCCAGCAGCCCACCGGCCCGAGGGGAAGAGACCCAGTACTTC,CASSPPARGEETQYF
TRBV11-3,TRBD1,TRBJ2-5,few,TGTGCCAGCAGCTTAGGAGTACCGGACAGGGGAGAAGAGACCCAGTACTTC,CASSLGVPDRGEETQYF
TRBV29-1,TRBD1,TRBJ1-2,-,TGCAGCGTTTCCGCAGGGGGTTACTATGGCTACACCTTC,CSVSAGGYYGYTF
TRBV13,-,TRBJ2-7,-,TGTGCCAGCAGCTTAGGGGGGGACTACGAGCAGTACTTC,CASSLGGDYEQYF
TRBV30,-,TRBJ2-3,-,TGTGCCTGGAGTGTCAGGGGGGCATTAGGGTCTCCGCAGTATTTT,CAWSVRGALGSPQYF
TRBV11-2,TRBD2,TRBJ2-5,once,TGTGCCAGCACCGCGGAACGCGGGGGGGAGACCCAGTACTTC,CASTAERGGETQYF
TRBV19,-,TRBJ1-5,-,TGTGCTAGTACTGTGGGGTTTGGCAATCAGCCCCAGCATTTT,CASTVGFGNQPQHF
TRBV12-5,-,TRBJ2-2,few,TGTGCTAGTGGTTCCCCCGTGGTGGGGGCTAACGGGGAGCTGTTTTTT,CASGSPVVGANGELFF
TRBV4-1,TRBD2,TRBJ2-7,-,TGCGCCAGCAGCCAAGAAAAGCGGGGGGGCCTGTACGAGCAGTACTTC,CASSQEKRGGLYEQYF
TRBV6-6,-,TRBJ1-1,few,TGTGCCAGCAGTTACTACGGGGGGAACACTGAAGCTTTCTTT,CASSYYGGNTEAFF
TRBV29-1,TRBD1,TRBJ1-4,-,TGCAGCGCCACACCCGGGACAGGGGCTAAACTGTTTTTT,CSATPGTGAKLFF
TRBV5-1,-,TRBJ2-1,-,TGCGCCAGCAGGCCGGGACCGGGGGACAATGAGCAGTTCTTC,CASRPGPGDNEQFF
TRBV29-1,-,TRBJ2-5,-,TGCAGCGTTGAATGGAGTGTAGGGGAGACCCAGTACTTC,CSVEWSVGETQYF
TRBV19,-,TRBJ1-5,-,TGTGCCGCAGGAGGGGTGAGGCAGCCCCAGCATTTT,CAAGGVRQPQHF
TRBV25-1,-,TRBJ1-5,-,TGTGCCAGCGCTAAGGGGGACAATCAGCCCCAGCATTTT,CASAKGDNQPQHF
TRBV7-2,-,TRBJ1-2,-,TGTGCCAGCAGCTCATCAGGGTCCCTAGTCGGCTACACCTTC,CASSSSGSLVGYTF
TRBV2,-,TRBJ2-3,-,TGTGCCAGCGGCATAGCGGTTAGCACAGATACGCAGTATTTT,CASGIAVSTDTQYF
TRBV6-5,-,TRBJ1-5,-,TGTGCCAGCAGATACCGAACAGGGTCTCAGCCCCAGCATTTT,CASRYRTGSQPQHF
TRBV5-6,-,TRBJ2-1,few,TGTGCCAGCAGCCCTGAAGGCGGGGTGGTTGTCAATGAGCAGTTCTTC,CASSPEGGVVVNEQFF
TRBV7-2,-,TRBJ2-2,-,TGTGCCAGCAGCCCGGACGCAGCGGGCGGCAGGGAGCTGTTTTTT,CASSPDAAGGRELFF
TRBV7-9,TRBD2,TRBJ2-5,-,TGTGCCAGCAGTCTTCTAGCGGGGGAAGAGACCCAGTACTTC,CASSLLAGEETQYF
TRBV5-1,-,TRBJ1-5,-,TGCGCCAGCAGCTGGAGCCCGGGACAAAATCAGCCCCAGCATTTT,CASSWSPGQNQPQHF
TRBV29-1,-,TRBJ2-4,few,TGCAGCGGCGGGGTTGGAACAGGGTACACTCAGTACTTC,CSGGVGTGYTQYF
TRBV10-3,-,TRBJ2-7,few,TGTGCCATCAGTGAGTCTGGGGTTTCCGAGCAGTACTTC,CAISESGVSEQYF
TRBV27,-,TRBJ1-5,-,TGTGCCAGCAGTTCAGGGGCAGGGCAGCCCCAGCATTTT,CASSSGAGQPQHF
TRBV4-3,TRBD2,TRBJ2-1,-,TGCGCCAGCAGCCAAGTAGCGGGGGGGCTCCCTTACAATGAGCAGTTCTTC,CASSQVAGGLPYNEQFF
TRBV30,-,TRBJ1-2,-,TGTGCCCTGGAAGGTGCGGGGGACTATGGCTACACCTTC,CALEGAGDYGYTF
TRBV6-5,-,TRBJ1-1,few,TGTGCCAGCAGCCGGAAGACACAGGGTCCCGCTTTCTTT,CASSRKTQGPAFF